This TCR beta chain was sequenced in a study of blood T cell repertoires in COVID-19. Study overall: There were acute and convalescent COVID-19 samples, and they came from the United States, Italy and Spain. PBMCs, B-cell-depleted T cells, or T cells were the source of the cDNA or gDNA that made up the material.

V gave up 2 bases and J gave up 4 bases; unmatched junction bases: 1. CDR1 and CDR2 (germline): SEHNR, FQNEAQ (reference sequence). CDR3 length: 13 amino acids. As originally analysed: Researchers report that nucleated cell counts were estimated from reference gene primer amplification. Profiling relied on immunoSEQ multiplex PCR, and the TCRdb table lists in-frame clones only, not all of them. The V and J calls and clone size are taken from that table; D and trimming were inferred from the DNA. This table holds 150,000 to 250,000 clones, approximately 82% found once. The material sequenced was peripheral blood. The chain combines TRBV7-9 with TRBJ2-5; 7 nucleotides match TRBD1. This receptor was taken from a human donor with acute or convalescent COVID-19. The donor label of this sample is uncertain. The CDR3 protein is CASSLPGGETQYF. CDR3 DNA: TGTGCCAGCAGCTTACCAGGGGGAGAGACCCAGTACTTC.